These T cell receptor beta chains were read from a single sample in a study of T cell responses to AZD1222 COVID-19 vaccine. Repertoires were generated with immunoSEQ multiplex PCR, while TCRdb's copy carries only in-frame clones and drops some. Seen here are roughly 130,000 clones, around 90% observed once, and the top ten hold roughly 20%. The sequencing here drew on peripheral blood, taken on day 0 of MenACWY control vaccination. These receptors came from an adult in good health. Each CDR3 is given with its conserved first and last residue. Each record gives: clone size, D gene, V gene, J gene, CDR3 protein, CDR3 DNA. The D gene is left open where the match is weak. A clone size is listed for some rows: how often the clone was seen (once, few, many), or a class if it is expanded.

-	-	TRBV28	TRBJ1-1	CASSLVRNTEAFF	TGTGCCAGCAGTTTGGTCAGGAACACTGAAGCTTTCTTT
-	-	TRBV29-1	TRBJ2-3	CSGRTDTQYF	TGCAGCGGGCGCACAGATACGCAGTATTTT
-	TRBD1	TRBV5-4	TRBJ2-7	CASSPRQGSYEQYF	TGTGCCAGCAGCCCCCGACAGGGATCCTACGAGCAGTACTTC
-	-	TRBV5-5	TRBJ2-1	CASSLGRGAHNEQFF	TGTGCCAGCAGCTTGGGTAGGGGGGCCCACAATGAGCAGTTCTTC
-	-	TRBV5-1	TRBJ2-7	CASSLAVQPSYEQYF	TGCGCCAGCAGCTTGGCCGTTCAGCCCTCCTACGAGCAGTACTTC
-	-	TRBV4-2	TRBJ2-5	CASSQEMARVGQETQYF	TGTGCCAGCAGCCAAGAGATGGCGAGGGTTGGCCAAGAGACCCAGTACTTC
-	-	TRBV9	TRBJ2-1	CASSVVTGTGNEQFF	TGTGCCAGCAGCGTAGTAACAGGGACGGGCAATGAGCAGTTCTTC
-	-	TRBV2	TRBJ1-2	CASSEDPGGYGYTF	TGTGCCAGCAGTGAAGACCCGGGGGGGTATGGCTACACCTTC
-	-	TRBV5-1	TRBJ2-7	CASSLVPESYEQYF	TGCGCCAGCAGCTTGGTTCCGGAGTCATACGAGCAGTACTTC
few	TRBD1	TRBV27	TRBJ1-1	CASSLSGTKGGKDTEAFF	TGTGCCAGCAGTTTATCAGGGACCAAAGGGGGCAAGGACACTGAAGCTTTCTTT
-	TRBD1	TRBV9	TRBJ1-2	CASSVGADRGYGYTF	TGTGCCAGCAGCGTAGGCGCGGACAGGGGCTATGGCTACACCTTC
-	TRBD1	TRBV6-5	TRBJ2-7	CASSYSRTGGAYEQYF	TGTGCCAGCAGTTACTCTCGGACAGGGGGGGCCTACGAGCAGTACTTC
-	-	TRBV27	TRBJ2-3	CASRFSGPTVPDTQYF	TGTGCCAGCAGATTCTCAGGGCCTACGGTTCCAGATACGCAGTATTTT
-	TRBD1	TRBV28	TRBJ2-7	CASSPSGQQPYEQYF	TGTGCCAGCAGTCCTTCGGGACAGCAGCCCTACGAGCAGTACTTC
-	TRBD2	TRBV3-1/TRBV3-2	TRBJ2-1	CASSQSSGNRGEQFF	TGTGCCAGCAGCCAATCCAGCGGGAACCGGGGTGAGCAGTTCTTC
few	TRBD1	TRBV11-3	TRBJ1-4	CASSLDRRGQGLNEKLFF	TGTGCCAGCAGCTTAGATCGAAGGGGGCAGGGACTTAATGAAAAACTGTTTTTT
-	-	TRBV2	TRBJ2-7	CASRRVGYEQYF	TGTGCCAGCAGAAGAGTAGGCTACGAGCAGTACTTC
-	-	TRBV12-3/TRBV12-4	TRBJ1-2	CASRRGAEDGYTF	TGTGCCAGCAGGCGGGGGGCGGAGGATGGCTACACCTTC
-	-	TRBV11-3	TRBJ2-1	CASSPGVNRHEQFF	TGTGCCAGCAGCCCAGGAGTGAACCGTCATGAGCAGTTCTTC
-	-	TRBV5-1	TRBJ2-1	CASTLDQSSAYNEQFF	TGCGCCAGCACCCTAGATCAGAGTTCCGCCTACAATGAGCAGTTCTTC
-	-	TRBV12-3/TRBV12-4	TRBJ2-1	CASSILNEQFF	TGTGCCAGCAGTATACTAAATGAGCAGTTCTTC
-	TRBD2	TRBV9	TRBJ2-7	CASSVGSGRISYEQYF	TGTGCCAGCAGCGTGGGTAGCGGGAGGATCTCCTACGAGCAGTACTTC
-	-	TRBV28	TRBJ1-2	CASSLTNSRLYGYTF	TGTGCCAGCAGTTTAACGAACAGCAGGCTCTATGGCTACACCTTC
-	-	TRBV21-1	TRBJ2-3	CARSQQDTQYF	TGTGCCAGGTCTCAACAGGATACGCAGTATTTT
few	-	TRBV27	TRBJ2-1	CASSSGPPTDNEQFF	TGTGCCAGCAGTTCCGGGCCTCCTACGGACAATGAGCAGTTCTTC
-	-	TRBV21-1	TRBJ1-2	CASSKPGVPNYGYTF	TGTGCCAGCAGCAAACCAGGGGTCCCCAACTATGGCTACACCTTC
-	TRBD2	TRBV27	TRBJ2-7	CASSERGAYEQYF	TGTGCCAGCAGCGAGCGGGGGGCCTACGAGCAGTACTTC
-	-	TRBV27	TRBJ2-7	CASTQTTGAGEQYF	TGTGCCAGCACCCAAACTACGGGGGCTGGCGAGCAGTACTTC
few	-	TRBV2	TRBJ2-3	CASSVERYTDTQYF	TGTGCCAGCAGTGTAGAGAGATACACAGATACGCAGTATTTT
-	-	TRBV15	TRBJ1-5	CATSEIVFRPGNQPQHF	TGTGCCACCAGCGAGATAGTTTTCAGGCCGGGGAATCAGCCCCAGCATTTT
-	TRBD1	TRBV5-4	TRBJ1-4	CASSLTGTVNEKLFF	TGTGCCAGCAGCTTGACTGGGACAGTTAATGAAAAACTGTTTTTT
-	TRBD2	TRBV7-3	TRBJ2-3	CASSPTPLVGGSTDTQYF	TGTGCCAGCAGCCCAACCCCCCTGGTCGGCGGGAGTACAGATACGCAGTATTTT